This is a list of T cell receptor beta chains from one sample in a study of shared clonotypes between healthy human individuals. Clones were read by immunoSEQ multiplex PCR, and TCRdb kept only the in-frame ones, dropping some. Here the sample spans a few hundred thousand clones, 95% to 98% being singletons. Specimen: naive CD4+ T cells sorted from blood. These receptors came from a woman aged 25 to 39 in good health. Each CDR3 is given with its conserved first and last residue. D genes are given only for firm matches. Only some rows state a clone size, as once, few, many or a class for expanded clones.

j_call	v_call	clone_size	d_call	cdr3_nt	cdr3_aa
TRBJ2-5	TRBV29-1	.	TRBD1	TGCAGCGTCGACTGGACAGGTACCCAAGAGACCCAGTACTTC	CSVDWTGTQETQYF
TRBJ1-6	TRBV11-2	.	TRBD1	TGTGCCAGCAGCCCAGGGACAGTGAAACCCCTCCACTTT	CASSPGTVKPLHF
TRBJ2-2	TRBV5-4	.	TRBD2	TGTGCCAGCAGCTTGGGGACTAGCGGGAGAGGCACCGGGGAGCTGTTTTTT	CASSLGTSGRGTGELFF
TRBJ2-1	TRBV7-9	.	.	TGTGCCAGCAGCCCCGTACAGGGCCGCTCCTACAATGAGCAGTTCTTC	CASSPVQGRSYNEQFF
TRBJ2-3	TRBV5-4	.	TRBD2	TGTGCCAGCAGCTTGGCCCGGGGACTAGGAGGGAGCACAGATACGCAGTATTTT	CASSLARGLGGSTDTQYF
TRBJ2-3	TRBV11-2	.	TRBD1	TGTGCCAGCAGCACAGGGGCCACAGATACGCAGTATTTT	CASSTGATDTQYF
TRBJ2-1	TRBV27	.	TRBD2	TGTGCCAGCCGCTTGGGCGGGAGGAGCTCCTACAATGAGCAGTTCTTC	CASRLGGRSSYNEQFF
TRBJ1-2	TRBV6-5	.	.	TGTGCCAGCAGTTACTACTCGCAGGGTAACTATGGCTACACCTTC	CASSYYSQGNYGYTF
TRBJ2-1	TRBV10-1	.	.	TGCGCCAGCAGCCTCGACAGGAACAATGAGCAGTTCTTC	CASSLDRNNEQFF
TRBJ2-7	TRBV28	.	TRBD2	TGTGCCAGCAGTTCACTGAGACGGGGGGGCGAGCAGTACTTC	CASSSLRRGGEQYF
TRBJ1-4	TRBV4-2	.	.	TGTGCCAGCAGCCAAGCTGACAGGATAAAATGGGATGAAAAACTGTTTTTT	CASSQADRIKWDEKLFF
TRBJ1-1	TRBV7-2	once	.	TGTGCCAGCAGCTTAATTAGAGGCGGTGGCACTGAAGCTTTCTTT	CASSLIRGGGTEAFF
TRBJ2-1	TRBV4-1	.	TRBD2	TGCGCCAGCAGCCAGAGGACCGGACTAGTTGCCAATGAGCAGTTCTTC	CASSQRTGLVANEQFF
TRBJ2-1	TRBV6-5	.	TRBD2	TGTGCCAGCAGGGCACTAGCGGGCTCATACAATGAGCAGTTCTTC	CASRALAGSYNEQFF
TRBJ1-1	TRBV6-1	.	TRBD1	TGTGCCAGCAGACTAGACAGGGGGGGCCGGACTGAAGCTTTCTTT	CASRLDRGGRTEAFF
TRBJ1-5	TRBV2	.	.	TGTGCCAGCAGGGTCCGCAGTGCAGAGCCTCAGCCCCAGCATTTT	CASRVRSAEPQPQHF
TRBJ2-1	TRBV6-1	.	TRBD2	TGTGCCACCATAGCGGGAGTTAGAGGTGAGCAGTTCTTC	CATIAGVRGEQFF
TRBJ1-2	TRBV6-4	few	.	TGTGCCAGCGACCCACCCATAGGGCAGTACTATGGCTACACCTTC	CASDPPIGQYYGYTF
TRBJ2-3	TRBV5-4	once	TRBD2	TGTGCCAGCACCCTGGGAGGGACTAGCGGCACAGATACGCAGTATTTT	CASTLGGTSGTDTQYF
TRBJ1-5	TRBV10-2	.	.	TGCGCCAGCAGTGTCGGCAGGGCCAATCAGCCCCAGCATTTT	CASSVGRANQPQHF
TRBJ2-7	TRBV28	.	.	TGTGCCAGCAGTGGACAGATCTACGAGCAGTACTTC	CASSGQIYEQYF
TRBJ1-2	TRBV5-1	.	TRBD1	TGCGCCAGCAGCTTGGGGACAGGGGCGGACTATGGCTACACCTTC	CASSLGTGADYGYTF
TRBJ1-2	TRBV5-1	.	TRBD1	TGCGCCAGCAGCCGAGGACAGGGAATGGCCTATGGCTACACCTTC	CASSRGQGMAYGYTF
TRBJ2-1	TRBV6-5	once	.	TGTGCCAGCAGCCACGGGCGGGCAGGCAATGAGCAGTTCTTC	CASSHGRAGNEQFF
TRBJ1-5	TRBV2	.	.	TGTGCCAGCAGTGATGCCAGGGAACAGCCCCAGCATTTT	CASSDAREQPQHF
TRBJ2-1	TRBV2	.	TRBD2	TGTGCCAGCTGTCCTAGCGGGAAACATGAGCAGTTCTTC	CASCPSGKHEQFF
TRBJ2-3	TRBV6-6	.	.	TGTGCCAGCAGTTACTCCCCTCAAGGGAGACTAAATACGCAGTATTTT	CASSYSPQGRLNTQYF
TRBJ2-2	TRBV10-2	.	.	TGCGCCAGCAGTGAGTCGGGCCGGGGGCGTAACGGGGAGCTGTTTTTT	CASSESGRGRNGELFF
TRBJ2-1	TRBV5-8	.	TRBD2	TGTGCCAGCAGCTTGGACCAAACTAGCGTCTCCTACAATGAGCAGTTCTTC	CASSLDQTSVSYNEQFF
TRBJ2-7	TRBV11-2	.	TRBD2	TGTGCCAGCAGCCTCCCCATTGGGGGGGTGTACTTC	CASSLPIGGVYF
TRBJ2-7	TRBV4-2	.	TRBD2	TGTGCCAGCAGCCAATCATTACTAGCGCAGGGAGACTCCTACGAGCAGTACTTC	CASSQSLLAQGDSYEQYF
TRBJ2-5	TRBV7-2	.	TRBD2	TGTGCCAGCAGCTGGACTAGCGGGAGTCAAGAGACCCAGTACTTC	CASSWTSGSQETQYF
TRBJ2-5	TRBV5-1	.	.	TGCGCCAGCAGAGGGGGAATCCAAGAGACCCAGTACTTC	CASRGGIQETQYF
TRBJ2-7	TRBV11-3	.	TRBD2	TGTGCCAGCAGCTTAGGACTAGGTAGCGGGGCCTACGAGCAGTACTTC	CASSLGLGSGAYEQYF
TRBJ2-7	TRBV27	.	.	TGTGCCAGCAGTCCCACACGACTACTAACCTACGAGCAGTACTTC	CASSPTRLLTYEQYF
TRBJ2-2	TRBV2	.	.	TGTGCCAGCAGTGTTAGGGGGGTGGAGCTGTTTTTT	CASSVRGVELFF
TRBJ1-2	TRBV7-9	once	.	TGTGCCAGCAGCTGGGGAGGGGATAGCGCTAACTATGGCTACACCTTC	CASSWGGDSANYGYTF
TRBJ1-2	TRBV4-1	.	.	TGCGCCAGCAGCCAAGGGGGTCGCGGCTACACCTTC	CASSQGGRGYTF
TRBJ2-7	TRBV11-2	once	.	TGTGCCAGCAGCTTACTGGTAGCAGCTGACGAGCAGTACTTC	CASSLLVAADEQYF
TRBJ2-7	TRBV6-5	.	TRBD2	TGTGCCAGCAGTTACTCGATGCGGGAGCCCCACTACGAGCAGTACTTC	CASSYSMREPHYEQYF
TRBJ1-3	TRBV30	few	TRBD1	TGTGCCTGGAGTGTCGCAAGGACAGGTTTCTTTGGTGGAAACACCATATATTTT	CAWSVARTGFFGGNTIYF
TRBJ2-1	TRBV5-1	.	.	TGCGCCAGCAGCTTGCAGACTAGGTCTGACAATGAGCAGTTCTTC	CASSLQTRSDNEQFF
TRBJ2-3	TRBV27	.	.	TGTGCCAGCAGTCCCAGGGGGGACGGCACAGATACGCAGTATTTT	CASSPRGDGTDTQYF
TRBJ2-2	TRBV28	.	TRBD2	TGTGCCAGCAGTTTACTAGCGGGCCTGAACACCGGGGAGCTGTTTTTT	CASSLLAGLNTGELFF
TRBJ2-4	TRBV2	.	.	TGTGCCAGCACCGAGTTCGATGGGAACATTCAGTACTTC	CASTEFDGNIQYF
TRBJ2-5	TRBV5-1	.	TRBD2	TGCGCCAGCAGCTTGGTTAGCGGGAGAGGGGAGACCCAGTACTTC	CASSLVSGRGETQYF
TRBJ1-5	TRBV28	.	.	TGTGCCAGCAGGGAGGGGTGGAATCAGCCCCAGCATTTT	CASREGWNQPQHF
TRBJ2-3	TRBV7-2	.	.	TGTGCCAGCAGCTTAACAGATACGCAGTATTTT	CASSLTDTQYF
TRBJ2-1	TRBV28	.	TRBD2	TGTGCCAGCAGTTCCCCGACTAGCGGGACCTACAATGAGCAGTTCTTC	CASSSPTSGTYNEQFF
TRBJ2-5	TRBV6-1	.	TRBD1	TGTGCCAGCAGTGCCGGGACAGGGCCGCCCGGAGAGACCCAGTACTTC	CASSAGTGPPGETQYF
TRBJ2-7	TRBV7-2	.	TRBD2	TGTGCCAGCAGCTTAGGGCTAGCGGTCTACGAGCAGTACTTC	CASSLGLAVYEQYF
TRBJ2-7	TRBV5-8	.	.	TGTGCCAGCAGCTTGAACTACGAGCAGTACTTC	CASSLNYEQYF
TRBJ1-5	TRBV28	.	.	TGTGCCAGCAGTTTAAATTACGGAACCAGTAATCAGCCCCAGCATTTT	CASSLNYGTSNQPQHF
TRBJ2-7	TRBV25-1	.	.	TGTGCCAGCAGTGAATTCAGGGAGTTCGAGCAGTACTTC	CASSEFREFEQYF
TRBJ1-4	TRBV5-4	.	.	TGTGCCAGCAGCCGGGACAACAGGAATGAAAAACTGTTTTTT	CASSRDNRNEKLFF
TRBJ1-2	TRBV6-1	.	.	TGTGCCAGCAGGGACGGGCCAAGGGGCTATGGCTACACCTTC	CASRDGPRGYGYTF
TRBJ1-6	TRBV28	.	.	TGTGCCAGCAGTTCGGGTGAACTGGGAAATAATTCACCCCTCCACTTT	CASSSGELGNNSPLHF